Following are 25 T cell receptor beta chains from one sample sequenced in a study of molecular identifiers for immune sequencing clone quantification. One entry per CDR3 protein results from TCRdb running MiXCR on the PCR reads. Among around 460,000 distinct CDR3 sequences listed, about 22% were seen once. The specimen was naive CD8+ T cells from blood, with Jurkat cell RNA spiked in. Stated subset: FACS-sorted CD8+CD4-CCR7+CD45RA+ naive T cells. The source is a human donor in good health. Some libraries in this study had Jurkat cell RNA spiked in.

This chain joins TRBV10-3 and TRBJ2-5, with TRBD1 identical over 7 bases. The CDR3 loop spans 16 amino acids. V lost 3 bases to trimming and J lost 3 bases; unmatched junction nucleotides: 10. Germline-derived CDR1 and CDR2 are ENHRY and SYGVKD. CDR3 amino acids: CAISELGGSVEETQYF. The CDR3 nucleotides are TGTGCCATCAGTGAACTAGGGGGCTCGGTTGAAGAGACCCAGTACTTC.

CDR3 DNA sequence: TGTGCCAGTAGTGGATCGACATTTCCCTTGGAGGCCCAGTACTTC. It translates to CASSGSTFPLEAQYF. V and J are TRBV19 and TRBJ2-5; possible D gene TRBD2, 5 bases. This CDR3 spans 15 amino acids. Trimming stripped 5 bases from V and 9 bases from J, with 22 bases between. CDR1 and CDR2 (germline): LNHDA, SQIVND (reference sequence).

This clonotype was recorded at least ten times. The V and J genes are TRBV2 and TRBJ1-1; the D is unclear. V was pared by 6 bases and J by 2 bases, with 16 bases between. Germline CDR1 reads SNHLY; CDR2 reads FYNNEI. The CDR3 runs to 15 residues. CDR3 sequence reads: CASSHYLTVNTEAFF. The CDR3 bases are TGTGCCAGCAGCCACTATTTGACGGTAAACACTGAAGCTTTCTTT.

The chain recombines TRBV4-1 with TRBJ2-7; TRBD2 aligns across 13 bases. Germline loops: CDR1 MGHRA, CDR2 YSYEKL. V lost 3 bases to trimming and J lost 3 bases; unmatched junction nucleotides: 5. The CDR3 is 16 residues long. CDR3 protein: CASSHGLAGEGYEQYF. CDR3 DNA: TGCGCCAGCAGCCATGGACTAGCGGGAGAGGGCTACGAGCAGTACTTC.

Comment on this clonotype: A much larger clone lies one base from this, so it may be a read error. The rearrangement joins TRBV4-2 to TRBJ1-5, with D unclear. The CDR3 has 16 amino acids. Germline V gives CDR1 LGHNA, CDR2 YNFKEQ. As DNA, the CDR3 is TGTGCCAGCAGCCAAGATTCCTGGGTACCCAATCGGCCCCAGCATTTT. Its protein product is CASSQDSWVPNRPQHF.

This clonotype showed up just a few times. The chain combines TRBV7-6 with TRBJ2-2, with D perhaps matching TRBD1 (5 bases). The CDR3 has 14 amino acids. In germline, CDR1 is SGHVS, CDR2 FNYEAQ. V was shortened by 6 bases and J by 6 bases, with 14 bases between the two germline ends. CDR3: CASSLDIPPGELFF. In DNA form, the CDR3 reads TGTGCCAGCAGTCTGGACATTCCCCCCGGGGAGCTGTTTTTT.

There are many counts of this clonotype. This sequence joins TRBV27 and TRBJ2-5; 11 nucleotides match TRBD2. V lost 6 bases to trimming and J lost 5 bases; unmatched junction nucleotides: 11. Germline CDR1 is MNHEY and CDR2 is SMNVEV (reference sequence). The CDR3 has 16 residues. The CDR3 DNA is TGTGCCAGCAGCCCCACATTAGCGGGAGGGCCTGAGACCCAGTACTTC. Amino acid sequence: CASSPTLAGGPETQYF.

As regards this clonotype: Just one base apart from a much larger clone, this may be a read error. The chain recombines TRBV7-6 with TRBJ2-3; D tentatively fits TRBD1 or TRBD2 (6 bases each). The length of the CDR3 is 15 residues. V was cut by 5 bases and J by 2 bases, with 14 bases left in between. Germline V gives CDR1 SGHVS, CDR2 FNYEAQ. In nucleotides, the CDR3 is TGTGCCAGCAGCACTCACGGGGGCCTCACAGATACGCAGTATTTT. This translates into CASSTHGGLTDTQYF.

This clonotype turned up a few times. The CDR3 DNA reads TGTGCCAGCAGCGCCGTAGCGGGAAATGTCGATACGCAGTATTTT. Its translation: CASSAVAGNVDTQYF. The chain uses TRBV7-3 and TRBJ2-3; 8 bases are shared with TRBD2. The germline V gene encodes CDR1 SGHTA and CDR2 FQGTGA. CDR3 length: 15 residues. The V and J ends lost 5 bases and 6 bases, in that order; junction bases with no gene match: 10.

This clonotype was picked up many times. The gene calls are TRBV9 and TRBJ2-3; D is perhaps TRBD2 (5 bases). This CDR3 has 15 residues. V lost 0 bases to trimming and J lost 1 base, with 9 bases between them. CDR1 and CDR2 (germline): SGDLS, YYNGEE. The CDR3 DNA reads TGTGCCAGCAGCGTAGTGGGTAGCGGCACAGATACGCAGTATTTT. Protein sequence: CASSVVGSGTDTQYF.

This clonotype has ten or more counts. This chain joins TRBV3-1 and TRBJ2-7, with 10 bases that match TRBD2. This CDR3 region has 14 residues. The J segment lost 3 bases and the V segment lost 4 bases, leaving 3 bases of the junction unmatched. Germline lookup yields CDR1 LGHDT and CDR2 YNNKEL (reference sequence). CDR3: CASSPPSGGYEQYF. The CDR3 bases are TGTGCCAGCAGCCCTCCTAGCGGGGGCTACGAGCAGTACTTC.

This clonotype has ten or more counts. This chain uses TRBV12-3 or TRBV12-4 with TRBJ1-1; D unresolved. With 2 bases removed from V and 1 base from J, the gap between germline ends came to 5 bases. The CDR3 covers 13 residues. For the CDR3, the DNA is TGTGCCAGCAGTTTACCGTCGAACACTGAAGCTTTCTTT. This gives the protein CASSLPSNTEAFF.

A note on this clonotype: A much larger clone differs from this one at a single base, so this may be a read error. The chain combines TRBV24-1 with TRBJ1-5; tentative D call: TRBD1 (5 bases). The CDR3 loop spans 15 amino acids. The germline V gene has CDR1 KGHDR and CDR2 SFDVKD. CDR3 amino acids: CATSDSREGRQPRHF. In nucleotides, the CDR3 is TGTGCCACCAGTGACTCCAGGGAGGGGAGACAGCCCCGGCATTTT.

This clonotype was detected only once. Since no conserved phenylalanine or tryptophan closes the CDR3, a read error is the likely cause. V gene TRBV4-1 combines with J gene TRBJ2-7; D possibly matches TRBD1 or TRBD2 (5 bases each). The CDR3 has 14 residues. Trimming cost V 2 bases and J 6 bases, with 14 bases left between them. CDR1 MGHRA and CDR2 YSYEKL come from the germline V gene. CDR3 protein: CASSQYGDLSEQYS. CDR3 nucleotide sequence: TGCGCCAGCAGCCAATACGGGGACCTGTCCGAGCAGTACTCC.

This clonotype was found many times. The V call is TRBV29-1, the J call TRBJ2-3; 9 nucleotides line up with TRBD2. CDR3 length equals 14 residues. V gave up 4 bases and J gave up 5 bases; unmatched junction bases: 7. CDR1 is SQVTM and CDR2 is ANQGSEA in the germline V gene. The CDR3 sequence is CSVAGGGAGDTQYF. The CDR3 DNA is TGCAGCGTTGCGGGCGGGGGGGCCGGAGATACGCAGTATTTT.

This clonotype was seen ten or more times. J is TRBJ1-1 and V is TRBV5-4; TRBD1 aligns across 8 bases. Germline lookup yields CDR1 SGHNT and CDR2 YYREEE (reference sequence). With V trimmed by 4 bases and J by 4 bases, 6 bases remained unmatched. The CDR3 is made up of 14 amino acids. CDR3 sequence reads: CASSPQDRATEAFF. CDR3 sequence (DNA): TGTGCCAGCAGCCCCCAGGACAGGGCCACTGAAGCTTTCTTT.

This clonotype was counted a few times. The chain carries TRBV29-1 and TRBJ1-2; D unresolved. CDR1 and CDR2 (germline): SQVTM, ANQGSEA. CDR3 length: 11 amino acids. V lost 6 bases, J lost 8 bases, and 13 bases lay in between. The CDR3 DNA is TGCAGCGTCGACGACCTGGAAGGCTACACCTTC. Translated: CSVDDLEGYTF.

This clonotype showed up many times. The CDR3 is CASSPRTGEGYEQYF. The CDR3 coding sequence is TGTGCCAGCAGCCCCAGGACAGGGGAAGGGTACGAGCAGTACTTC. This rearrangement joins TRBV7-9 to TRBJ2-7; 9 nucleotides align to TRBD1. Germline lookup yields CDR1 SEHNR and CDR2 FQNEAQ (reference sequence). This CDR3 is 15 amino acids long. V lost 5 bases, J lost 4 bases, and 9 bases stayed unmatched. The whole variable domain, filled in from reference TRBV7-9 and TRBJ2-7, reads DTGVSQNPRHKITKRGQNVTFRCDPISEHNRLYWYRQTLGQGPEFLTYFQNEAQLEKSRLLSDRFSAERPKGSFSTLEIQRTEQGDSAMYLCASSPRTGEGYEQYFGPGTRLTVT.

The sample holds many counts of this clonotype. V is TRBV7-9 and J is TRBJ2-2; TRBD2 matches at 13 bases. CDR1 SEHNR and CDR2 FQNEAQ come from the germline V gene (reference sequence). This CDR3 has 18 residues. Unmatched junction bases numbered 6, after V lost 5 bases and J lost 0 bases. CDR3 amino acids: CASSPGTSGDANTGELFF. The CDR3, as DNA: TGTGCCAGCAGCCCCGGGACTAGCGGGGATGCGAACACCGGGGAGCTGTTTTTT.

The chain has TRBV4-1 and TRBJ1-1; D is unresolved. Trimming pared 0 bases from V and 5 bases from J, leaving 10 bases between. Looked up from germline, CDR1 is MGHRA and CDR2 is YSYEKL. The CDR3 contains 14 residues. CDR3 DNA sequence: TGCGCCAGCAGCCAAGAAGCGGCGCGTACTGAAGCTTTCTTT. Translating gives CASSQEAARTEAFF.

Ten or more counts support this clonotype. The V and J genes are TRBV4-1 and TRBJ1-6; D call uncertain. Germline V gene sequence: CDR1 MGHRA, CDR2 YSYEKL. CDR3 length: 17 amino acids. With 0 bases removed from V and 9 bases from J, the gap between germline ends came to 18 bases. CDR3: CASSQEGEAPGRSPLHF. The CDR3 DNA sequence: TGCGCCAGCAGCCAAGAAGGTGAGGCTCCCGGACGTTCACCCCTCCACTTT.

There are a few counts of this clonotype. The genes are TRBV27 and TRBJ2-3; the D call may be TRBD1 or TRBD2 (5 bases each). This CDR3 comprises 16 residues. Germline CDR1 is MNHEY and CDR2 is SMNVEV (reference sequence). The V gene lost 7 bases and the J gene lost 4 bases, with 21 bases spanning the gap. DNA of the CDR3: TGTGCCAGCACACCCCCGGGGCTATTACACGCAGATACGCAGTATTTT. Its protein product is CASTPPGLLHADTQYF.

As regards this clonotype: The CDR3 end shows no conserved phenylalanine or tryptophan, and so a read error is likely. Because the CDR3's place on the DNA is in doubt, the DNA is left out and the CDR3 is given as listed by TCRdb. This sequence joins TRBV12-3 or TRBV12-4 and TRBJ1-1. Inclusive of both ends, the CDR3 amounts to 10 amino acids. The CDR3 is CASSLGPAAL.

This clonotype was detected a few times. The chain combines TRBV7-9 with TRBJ2-7; D ambiguous. The CDR3 covers 13 residues. Between the trimmed V and J ends, which lost 3 bases and 3 bases, there was a span of 9 bases. Germline CDR1 and CDR2: SEHNR and FQNEAQ (reference sequence). In nucleotides, the CDR3 is TGTGCCAGCAGCTTTATCGACAACTACGAGCAGTACTTC. As protein: CASSFIDNYEQYF.

The chain uses TRBV23-1 and TRBJ1-5; TRBD1 matches 9 bases. TRBV23-1 is an ORF; its function is uncertain. V was clipped by 2 bases and J by 6 bases; unmatched bases: 8. This CDR3 region has 16 residues. The DNA for the CDR3 is TGCGCCAGCAGTCAACGCCGGGACAGGGTCCCTCAGCCCCAGCATTTT. This codes for CASSQRRDRVPQPQHF.